The clone carrying this T cell receptor beta chain came up many times. The study tagged each TCR cDNA molecule with a unique molecular identifier. TCRdb re-derived calls from the 5' RACE reads in MiXCR, one entry per CDR3 protein. The table shows under 150,000 distinct CDR3 sequences, with about 10% occurring only once. The germline V gene has CDR1 SQVTM and CDR2 ANQGSEA. The V gene lost 4 bases and the J gene lost 2 bases, with 6 bases spanning the gap. The CDR3 covers 11 residues. Sample time point: blood at routine non-recurrence follow-up after resection. This sample is drawn from a study of spatial heterogeneity in lung cancer.

This receptor was obtained from a female donor with early-stage non-small cell lung cancer. The gene calls are TRBV29-1 and TRBJ2-7; D unresolved. Sequenced here: PBMCs, sampled at follow-up. CDR3 in amino acids: CSVVGAYEQYF. In DNA, the CDR3 is TGCAGCGTTGTCGGAGCCTACGAGCAGTACTTC.